Listed here are 8 T cell receptor beta chains from one sample, sequenced in a study of T cell responses to AZD1222 COVID-19 vaccine. Clones were read by immunoSEQ multiplex PCR, and TCRdb kept only the in-frame ones, dropping some. The table has over 100,000 clones, around 94% seen once; the top ten hold 6.6%. Source: peripheral blood, taken on day 0 of AZD1222 vaccination. Source of these receptors: an adult in good health.

The chain recombines TRBV5-1 with TRBJ2-5; 7 bases align to TRBD2. Germline V CDR1 and CDR2: SGHRS, YFSETQ. This CDR3 spans 16 amino acids. J gave up 5 bases and V 3 bases, and 13 bases lay outside the gene matches. Here the CDR3 DNA reads TGCGCCAGCAGCTCCGCAGTTGCGGGAGTTAGGGAGACCCAGTACTTC. This gives the protein CASSSAVAGVRETQYF.

Written as DNA, the CDR3 is TGTGCCAGCAGGCAACCCGGCAATACGCAGTATTTT. Its translation is CASRQPGNTQYF. This rearrangement joins TRBV21-1 to TRBJ2-3. TRBV21-1 is a known pseudogene. This CDR3 is 12 amino acids long.

The rearrangement joins TRBV11-3 to TRBJ1-6, with TRBD1 as a possible D gene (5 bases). Germline assignment: CDR1 SGHNT and CDR2 YENEEA. The CDR3 is 17 residues long. V gave up 4 bases and J gave up 6 bases, with 19 bases separating them. CDR3 residues: CASSSTLLGGVNSPLHF. CDR3 DNA: TGTGCCAGCAGCTCAACCCTTCTCGGGGGGGTTAATTCACCCCTCCACTTT. Based on the CDR3 plus reference TRBV11-3 and TRBJ1-6, the full variable domain is EAGVVQSPRYKIIEKKQPVAFWCNPISGHNTLYWYLQNLGQGPELLIRYENEEAVDDSQLPKDRFSAERLKGVDSTLKIQPAELGDSAVYLCASSSTLLGGVNSPLHFGNGTRLTVT.

This chain joins TRBV21-1 and TRBJ1-1. TRBV21-1 is deemed a pseudogene. The CDR3 is made up of 19 amino acids. CDR3 sequence (DNA): TGTGCCAGCAGCAAAGGCGTTAATTTATGGGGGGGCATAAACACTGAAGCTTTCTTT. Translation gives CASSKGVNLWGGINTEAFF.

This clone was recorded once. The chain combines TRBV5-4 with TRBJ2-1, with 16 positions matching TRBD2. CDR1 SGHNT and CDR2 YYREEE come from the germline V gene (reference sequence). The CDR3 consists of 15 residues. V trimming: 4 bases; J trimming: 9 bases; junction bases outside the gene matches: 4. CDR3 bases: TGTGCCAGCAGCCCGGGACTAGCGGGAGGGGGTGAGCAGTTCTTC. This encodes CASSPGLAGGGEQFF.

The count of this clone is one. The V gene is TRBV5-4, the J gene TRBJ2-3, with 7 positions matching TRBD2. V shed 2 bases, J shed 5 bases, and the junction held 8 bases outside the gene matches. The CDR3 is 15 residues long. Per germline, CDR1 SGHNT and CDR2 YYREEE (reference sequence). The CDR3 region has the DNA TGTGCCAGCAGCTTCGAAGCGGGAACGATAGATACGCAGTATTTT. Protein: CASSFEAGTIDTQYF.

The V gene is TRBV10-3, the J gene TRBJ1-1; no firm D call. V dropped 4 bases and J dropped 0 bases, with 6 bases sitting between them. This CDR3 contains 13 residues. Germline V gives CDR1 ENHRY, CDR2 SYGVKD. The CDR3 sequence: CAISGGLNTEAFF. CDR3 bases: TGTGCCATCAGTGGTGGTTTGAACACTGAAGCTTTCTTT.

This chain connects TRBV19 to TRBJ2-2, with 12 bases lining up with TRBD2. Looked up from germline, CDR1 is LNHDA and CDR2 is SQIVND (reference sequence). This CDR3 has 19 amino acids. J lost 2 bases, V lost 6 bases, and 13 bases had no gene match. Here the CDR3 reads CASSRFLGTSGSNTGELFF. The CDR3 DNA sequence: TGTGCCAGTAGCCGTTTCCTCGGGACTAGCGGGTCCAACACCGGGGAGCTGTTTTTT.